This T cell receptor (beta chain) was sequenced in a study of OX40 agonist ivuxolimab in advanced cancers. At the level of the whole study: The costimulatory receptor OX40 (CD134) was targeted by ivuxolimab, a fully human IgG2 agonistic monoclonal antibody. Prior anti-PD-1, anti-PD-L1 or anti-CTLA-4 therapy was permitted, and 40% of dose-escalation patients had received checkpoint inhibitors. Intravenous ivuxolimab was administered to patients every 2 weeks at six dose levels: 0.01, 0.1, 0.3, 1.5, 3 and 10 mg/kg. The dose-escalation cohort was about 83% male with a mean age of approximately 60 years, ranging from roughly 20 to 80. Peripheral TCRbeta sequencing aimed to test whether ivuxolimab altered TCR sequence diversity and caused clonal T-cell expansion. Partial responses occurred in three dose-escalation patients, of whom one had hepatocellular carcinoma and two had cutaneous melanoma. Of the 52 patients in dose escalation, about 20 had hepatocellular carcinoma, approximately 15 had melanoma, 9 had renal cell carcinoma and 9 had head and neck cancer. The monotherapy dose-escalation portion (N ≈ 52 patients) of the phase I ivuxolimab trial is reported in the paper.

V is reduced by 6 bases and J by 1 base, leaving a spacing of 9 bases between them. CDR1 and CDR2 are read off the germline V gene as MNHEY and SVGAGI. Including cysteine and phenylalanine, the CDR3 has 14 amino acids. Only the CDR3 part of the read is kept: 42 bases, read in frame from the first base. What the research found in general, with its limitations: After ivuxolimab, expanded clones were on average more numerous among CD8+ T cells than among CD4+ T cells. Antigen specificity was not determined for the clonally expanded peripheral T cells. Low levels of normalized T-cell clonal expansion were also seen in some patients who did not respond. In partial responders in the 0.1-3.0 mg/kg groups, normalized peripheral clonal expansion was found to be among the lowest, especially among CD8+ T cells. At doses of 0.1 to 3.0 mg/kg, clonal expansion of both CD4+ and CD8+ blood T cells was observed from baseline to week 6.

The trial excluded patients who had a history of autoimmune disease or were on systemic immunosuppression. Peripheral blood for TCR sequencing was drawn from every dose cohort at baseline, at cycle 4 day 1 and at cycle 7 day 1. The samples were taken from a phase I, first-in-human, multicenter, open-label dose-escalation trial of ivuxolimab. Adults with locally advanced or metastatic melanoma, renal cell carcinoma, hepatocellular carcinoma or head and neck squamous cell carcinoma were enrolled in the trial. CD4+ and CD8+ T cells were sorted separately from peripheral blood before TCR sequencing. A note on this clone: This clone's antigen is unknown. There are no base qualities to consult, and no much larger clone falls within one base.

Genomic DNA was isolated from the sorted cells so that the TCRbeta CDR3 region could be sequenced. The immunoSEQ Assay was used to sequence the TCRbeta CDR3 regions. The source is immuneACCESS, and TCRdb retained only in-frame sequences with V and J called. Part of the clones is not carried over; for the studies checked, unresolved V genes explain less than half of this, and the remainder is unexplained. The sample contains under 45,000 clones, around four fifths of them found a single time. Jointly, the top ten make up about 13% of the sample. The chain couples TRBV6-5 to TRBJ2-2, and possibly TRBD1, on 5 matching bases. This receptor was taken from an adult with an advanced solid tumor such as melanoma, head and neck, liver or kidney cancer. Material: CD4+ or CD8+ T cells sorted from blood, obtained in a trial of the OX40 agonist ivuxolimab. The DNA reads as follows: TGTGCCAGCAGCCAAACAGGGAACACCGGGGAGCTGTTTTTT. It is translated as CASSQTGNTGELFF.